This T cell receptor beta chain was profiled in a study of cytotoxic CD8 clonotypes in ibrutinib-treated CLL. Study in general: Recorded responses included 25 or so partial and 2 complete; following median about 70 months, approximately 14 stayed remitted and roughly twelve progressed. Mean productive templates were about 260,000; mean productive rearrangements were over 80,000. Study observations and caveats: Clonality rose at ibrutinib response, held steady in sustained remission, and fell toward baseline at progression.

The V gene's germline CDR1 is LNHDA and CDR2 SQIVND (reference sequence). The V segment lost 5 bases and the J segment 2 bases; nucleotides outside the gene matches: 5. This CDR3 region has 14 residues. Depth targeted 1 in 200,000 to 1 in 1 million T cells, averaging 10x coverage per clonotype. Assay: immunoSEQ multiplex PCR; the TCRdb copy retains only in-frame clones and omits some. The sample includes 55,000 to 60,000 clones, approximately 54% seen only once; the top ten take roughly a quarter. As concerns this clone: Its target is not known.

The specimen comprised PBMCs, sampled at disease progression, from a patient treated with ibrutinib. This clonotype was obtained from a human donor with chronic lymphocytic leukemia. The chain has TRBV19 and TRBJ2-7; TRBD2 matches at 8 bases. This chain's CDR3 is CASSVTSGTYEQYF. The CDR3 DNA sequence: TGTGCCAGTAGTGTAACTAGCGGCACCTACGAGCAGTACTTC. Variable domain in full (rest from reference TRBV19 and TRBJ2-7): DGGITQSPKYLFRKEGQNVTLSCEQNLNHDAMYWYRQDPGQGLRLIYYSQIVNDFQKGDIAEGYSVSREKKESFPLTVTSAQKNPTAFYLCASSVTSGTYEQYFGPGTRLTVT.